These 2 T cell receptor beta chains came from one sample sequenced in a study of T cell responses to AZD1222 COVID-19 vaccine. The data were produced by immunoSEQ multiplex PCR, yet TCRdb's version contains in-frame clones alone and is incomplete. The sample yields 150,000 or so clones, around 90% seen once. The specimen was peripheral blood, collected on day 0 of AZD1222 vaccination. These receptors were obtained from an adult in good health.

The rearrangement joins TRBV4-1 to TRBJ1-4; no clear D. The germline V gene encodes CDR1 MGHRA and CDR2 YSYEKL. The V end lost 5 bases, the J end lost 0 bases, and 13 bases lay between the germline ends. This CDR3 is 16 amino acids long. In nucleotides, the CDR3 is TGCGCCAGCAGCGGCCGTGAGGGTGCAACTAATGAAAAACTGTTTTTT. This sequence encodes CASSGREGATNEKLFF.

CDR3 DNA: TGTGCCAGCAGCTCCTCCGGGACAGGGGATGATGGCTACACCTTC. Residues: CASSSSGTGDDGYTF. The V and J genes are TRBV7-9 and TRBJ1-2, with 10 bases aligning to TRBD1. J gave up 6 bases and V 4 bases, and 8 bases lay outside the gene matches. The germline V gene encodes CDR1 SEHNR and CDR2 FQNEAQ (reference sequence). The CDR3 spans 15 residues.